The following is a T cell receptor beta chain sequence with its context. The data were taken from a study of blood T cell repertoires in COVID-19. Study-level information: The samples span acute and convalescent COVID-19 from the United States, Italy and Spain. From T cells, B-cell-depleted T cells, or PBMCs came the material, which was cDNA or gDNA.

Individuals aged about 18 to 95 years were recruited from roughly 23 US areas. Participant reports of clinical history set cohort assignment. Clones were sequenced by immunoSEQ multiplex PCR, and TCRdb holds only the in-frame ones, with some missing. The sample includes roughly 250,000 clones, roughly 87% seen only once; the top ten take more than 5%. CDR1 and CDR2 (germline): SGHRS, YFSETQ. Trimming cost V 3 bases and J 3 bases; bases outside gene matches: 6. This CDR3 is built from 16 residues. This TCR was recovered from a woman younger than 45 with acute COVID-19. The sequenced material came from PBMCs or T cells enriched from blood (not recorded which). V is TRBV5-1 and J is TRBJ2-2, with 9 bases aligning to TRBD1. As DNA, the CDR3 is TGCGCCAGCAGCTCAACCTGGACAGGGGACACCGGGGAGCTGTTTTTT. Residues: CASSSTWTGDTGELFF.